This paragraph reports one T cell receptor (beta chain). These data originate in a study of CD8 T cells in Susac syndrome. A quantity of about 0.5 to 1 ug RNA underwent reverse transcription using random hexamers. Across 54 Vbeta and 13 Jbeta, immunoSEQ multiplex PCR amplified TCR beta CDR3. MiXCR was run by TCRdb on the immunoSEQ multiplex PCR reads, yielding one entry per CDR3 protein. The table shows roughly 200,000 distinct CDR3 sequences, with approximately 95% occurring only once. CDR3 length equals 15 residues. V lost 6 bases, J lost 5 bases, and 11 bases stayed unmatched. Patients with stable or active relapsing-remitting disease, all of them treatment-naive, made up the multiple sclerosis controls. TEMRA cells were FACS-enriched, with CD8+ and CD4+ T cells isolated negatively.

V is TRBV12-3 or TRBV12-4 and J is TRBJ2-7, with 9 bases lining up with TRBD2. This TCR was recovered from a human donor with multiple sclerosis. The source material was CD8+ T cells from PBMCs. The CDR3 sequence is CASSDSGGPLDEQYF. The DNA for the CDR3 is TGTGCCAGCAGCGATAGCGGGGGACCGCTTGACGAGCAGTACTTC.